The 19 T cell receptor beta chains in this list originate from one sample, sequenced in a study of T cell repertoires in cytomegalovirus infection. TCRdb re-derived calls from the reads in MiXCR, one entry per CDR3 protein. The sample lists roughly 760,000 distinct CDR3 sequences, 35% occurring once. The material sequenced was PBMCs. Receptors were obtained from a human donor in good health (CMV status not recorded). Some clones in this sample may be carry-over from other donors' samples.

Details on this clonotype: Compared with germline, one end of the junction differs, possibly owing to a read error. The chain couples TRBV6-6 to TRBJ2-5; no clear D. In germline, CDR1 is MNHNY, CDR2 SVGAGI (reference sequence). This CDR3 comprises 15 residues. The CDR3 here is CARSYARIYQETQYF. For the CDR3, the DNA is TGTGCCCGCAGTTACGCGCGAATCTACCAAGAGACCCAGTACTTC.

The chain employs TRBV18 and TRBJ2-2, with D possibly being TRBD1 (5 bases). The V gene lost 0 bases and the J gene lost 4 bases, with 15 bases spanning the gap. CDR1 KGHSH and CDR2 LQKENI come from the germline V gene. The CDR3 runs to 17 residues. This chain's CDR3 is CASSPPVRAQITGELFF. DNA of the CDR3: TGTGCCAGCTCACCACCTGTCAGGGCGCAGATCACCGGGGAGCTGTTTTTT.

This clonotype was counted ten times or more. The V and J genes are TRBV10-3 and TRBJ1-4; TRBD1 matches 7 bases. The J segment lost 3 bases and the V segment lost 6 bases, leaving 4 bases of the junction unmatched. The CDR3 is 14 amino acids. CDR1 and CDR2 (germline): ENHRY, SYGVKD. The CDR3 spells CAISPTGANEKLFF. The CDR3 DNA follows: TGTGCCATCAGCCCTACAGGGGCTAATGAAAAACTGTTTTTT.

This clonotype was detected once. This chain links TRBV6-5 with TRBJ2-1; D is uncertain. This CDR3 contains 13 residues. V was cut by 10 bases and J by 6 bases, with 16 bases left in between. Germline values: CDR1 MNHEY, CDR2 SVGAGI. The CDR3 sequence: CATGCSTGNEQFF. CDR3 bases: TGTGCCACCGGGTGTTCTACGGGCAATGAGCAGTTCTTC.

This clonotype was observed a few times. V and J are TRBV6-4 and TRBJ2-1; D assignment may be TRBD1 or TRBD2 (6 bases each). Germline-derived CDR1 and CDR2 are MRHNA and SNTAGT. The germline V and J ends were trimmed by 4 bases and 0 bases, with 10 bases remaining between them. The CDR3 length is 15 residues. CDR3 region: CASSVEGGSYNEQFF. The CDR3 bases are TGTGCCAGCAGTGTCGAGGGGGGCTCCTACAATGAGCAGTTCTTC.

This chain links TRBV19 with TRBJ2-2; D remains ambiguous. The V gene's germline CDR1 is LNHDA and CDR2 SQIVND (reference sequence). The CDR3 is 14 amino acids. The V gene lost 2 bases and the J gene lost 6 bases, with 10 bases spanning the gap. The DNA for the CDR3 is TGTGCCAGTAGTATACTGGGCGCTGCCGGGGAGCTGTTTTTT. This translates into CASSILGAAGELFF.

With regard to this clonotype: The conserved closing phenylalanine or tryptophan is absent in this CDR3, likely reflecting a read error. The V and J genes are TRBV6-6 and TRBJ2-7, with D possibly being TRBD1 (6 bases). The CDR3 loop spans 13 amino acids. Germline lookup yields CDR1 MNHNY and CDR2 SVGAGI (reference sequence). Trimming removed 6 bases at V and 5 bases at J, with 14 bases between. CDR3 in amino acids: CASRPTGLDEQYL. As DNA, the CDR3 is TGTGCCAGCAGACCTACAGGGCTGGACGAGCAGTACTTA.

Ten or more counts support this clonotype. The gene calls are TRBV7-3 and TRBJ2-3, with D perhaps matching TRBD2 (6 bases). There are 14 residues in the CDR3. V lost 5 bases and J 2 bases, leaving 11 bases between the germline ends. Germline CDR1 SGHTA, CDR2 FQGTGA. This CDR3 is CASSPGGPTDTQYF. The CDR3 nucleotides are TGTGCCAGCAGCCCCGGGGGACCCACAGATACGCAGTATTTT.

This clonotype was found many times. The J gene is TRBJ2-1, the V gene TRBV7-2; D remains ambiguous. Germline CDR1 reads SGHTA; CDR2 reads FQGNSA. V lost 4 bases, J lost 0 bases, and 16 bases lay in between. The CDR3 extends over 17 amino acids. For the CDR3, the DNA is TGTGCCAGCAGCTCAGAACTCCCCGATGGCTCCTACAATGAGCAGTTCTTC. Residues: CASSSELPDGSYNEQFF.

The chain recombines TRBV20-1 with TRBJ2-6, with TRBD1 as a possible D gene (5 bases). The ends were cut back, 0 bases at V and 2 bases at J, with 5 bases in the middle. CDR1 is DFQATT, CDR2 SNEGSKA, per germline (reference sequence). The CDR3 consists of 14 residues. This chain's CDR3 is CSARDRAGANVLTF. In DNA, the CDR3 is TGCAGTGCTAGAGACAGGGCTGGGGCCAACGTCCTGACTTTC.

This clonotype has ten or more counts. The V and J genes are TRBV7-2 and TRBJ2-5, with TRBD2 identical over 7 bases. Germline values: CDR1 SGHTA, CDR2 FQGNSA. Trimming at V came to 5 bases and at J to 1 base, leaving 7 bases not matched to a gene. The CDR3 length is 15 residues. CDR3 bases: TGTGCCAGCAGCACCGTTATAGCGGGCCAAGAGACCCAGTACTTC. Translated, it gives CASSTVIAGQETQYF.

This clonotype was seen just once. For the CDR3, the DNA is TGTGCCAGCAGCCACCGGGGGGACAGCACAGATACGCAGTATTTT. Translated: CASSHRGDSTDTQYF. The V gene is TRBV13, the J gene TRBJ2-3, with 7 bases fitting TRBD2. J lost 0 bases, V lost 5 bases, and 5 bases had no gene match. The CDR3 consists of 15 residues. Germline CDR1 PRHDT, CDR2 FYEKMQ (reference sequence).

CDR3 in DNA: TGTGCCAGTAGTATCCTGGGTGATAGCAATCAGCCCCAGCATTTT. It codes for CASSILGDSNQPQHF. V usage is TRBV19 and J usage is TRBJ1-5; D gene uncertain. The CDR3 contains 15 residues. Germline V gene lookup returns CDR1 LNHDA and CDR2 SQIVND (reference sequence). Trimming left V 3 bases short and J 0 bases short, with 9 bases between.

The chain recombines TRBV6-5 with TRBJ2-2; D gene uncertain. This CDR3 is built from 15 residues. V dropped 7 bases and J dropped 6 bases, with 18 bases sitting between them. Germline CDR1 and CDR2: MNHEY and SVGAGI. CDR3 bases: TGTGCCAGCACTTATCAAAATTTAGGCTCCGGGGAGCTGTTTTTT. It is translated as CASTYQNLGSGELFF.

In this sample, this clonotype turned up once. V and J are TRBV30 and TRBJ1-4; 8 bases line up with TRBD1. CDR3 length: 15 amino acids. Germline CDR1 and CDR2: GTSNPN and SVGIG (reference sequence). V trimming: 4 bases; J trimming: 7 bases; junction bases outside the gene matches: 11. CDR3 nucleotide sequence: TGTGCCTGGAATCAGGACAGGGCCGCGGGTGAAAAACTGTTTTTT. Amino acid sequence: CAWNQDRAAGEKLFF.

This chain links TRBV27 with TRBJ2-7; D call uncertain. The CDR3 covers 13 residues. Trimming took off 6 bases at V and 6 bases at J, with 15 bases between the two ends. CDR1 and CDR2 (germline): MNHEY, SMNVEV (reference sequence). The CDR3 DNA is TGTGCCAGCAGGCCGATGGGTTCGGTCGAGCAGTACTTC. Translating it yields CASRPMGSVEQYF.

This chain joins TRBV11-2 and TRBJ2-3; 10 nucleotides match TRBD1. Germline assignment: CDR1 SGHAT and CDR2 FQNNGV. Unmatched junction bases numbered 5, after V lost 10 bases and J lost 1 base. This CDR3 contains 14 residues. The CDR3 protein is CATRGTGGTDTQYF. In DNA, the CDR3 is TGTGCCACCCGAGGGACAGGGGGCACAGATACGCAGTATTTT.

The V gene is TRBV28, the J gene TRBJ1-2, with D perhaps matching TRBD1 (6 bases). The CDR3 is 13 residues long. Deletions cut 11 bases from V and 4 bases from J, with 17 bases between. The V gene's germline CDR1 is MDHEN and CDR2 SYDVKM. The CDR3 region has the DNA TGTGCCGCCTCCGGGGGGCCTACCTATGGCTACACCTTC. Its translation is CAASGGPTYGYTF.

This clonotype was seen repeatedly, ten times or more. This chain uses TRBV6-2 or TRBV6-3 with TRBJ2-7; 14 bases line up with TRBD2. Per the germline V gene, CDR1 is MNHEY and CDR2 is SVGEGT. The CDR3 has 22 residues. V dropped 5 bases and J dropped 5; count of bases not matched to a gene: 26. CDR3 region: CASSLLIIPGLAGDSRSNEQYF. For the CDR3, the DNA is TGTGCCAGCAGTCTCCTTATCATCCCGGGACTAGCGGGAGATAGCAGGAGTAACGAGCAGTACTTC.